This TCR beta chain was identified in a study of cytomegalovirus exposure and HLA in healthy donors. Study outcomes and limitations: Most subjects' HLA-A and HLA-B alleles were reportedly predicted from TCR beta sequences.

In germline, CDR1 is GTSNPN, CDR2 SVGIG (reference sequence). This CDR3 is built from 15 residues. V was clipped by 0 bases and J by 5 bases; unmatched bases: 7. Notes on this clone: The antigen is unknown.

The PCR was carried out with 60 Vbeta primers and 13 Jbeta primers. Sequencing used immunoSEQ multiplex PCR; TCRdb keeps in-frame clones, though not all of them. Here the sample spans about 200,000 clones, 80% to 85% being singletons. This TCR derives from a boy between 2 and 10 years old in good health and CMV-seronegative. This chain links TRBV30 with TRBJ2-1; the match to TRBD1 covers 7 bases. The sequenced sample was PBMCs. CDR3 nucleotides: TGTGCCTGGAGTGTTTTCTGGACAGGAGACAATGAGCAGTTCTTC. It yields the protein CAWSVFWTGDNEQFF. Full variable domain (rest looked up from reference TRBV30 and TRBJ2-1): SQTIHQWPATLVQPVGSPLSLECTVEGTSNPNLYWYRQAAGRGLQLLFYSVGIGQISSEVPQNLSASRPQDRQFILSSKKLLLSDSGFYLCAWSVFWTGDNEQFFGPGTRLTVL.